This T cell receptor (beta chain) was found in a study of blood T cells in healthy people across ages. The draw of peripheral blood yielded ten milliliters from each donor. Germline CDR1 is SGHRS and CDR2 is YFSETQ. The V gene lost 2 bases and the J gene lost 2 bases, with 22 bases spanning the gap. The CDR3 runs to 18 residues. Using a J-beta primer mix together with a sample-barcoded 5' primer, a second PCR was run for about 6 to 11 cycles. A 12-random-nucleotide template-switch adaptor tagged each cDNA molecule. TCRdb fed the 5' RACE reads into MiXCR, producing one record per CDR3 protein. The data hold around 580,000 distinct CDR3 sequences, with 40% to 50% observed a single time.

The source of this sequence is a man at least 80 years old in good health. Sequencing was performed on blood. The chain combines TRBV5-1 with TRBJ1-1, with a weak D call TRBD1 (6 bases). The CDR3 bases are TGCGCCAGCAGCTTTGGGTGGCAGGGGACTATTAGAAACACTGAAGCTTTCTTT. This gives the protein CASSFGWQGTIRNTEAFF. Looking up the rest from reference TRBV5-1 and TRBJ1-1 gives the full variable domain: KAGVTQTPRYLIKTRGQQVTLSCSPISGHRSVSWYQQTPGQGLQFLFEYFSETQRNKGNFPGRFSGRQFSNSRSEMNVSTLELGDSALYLCASSFGWQGTIRNTEAFFGQGTRLTVV.